The source of this T cell receptor beta chain is a study of cytomegalovirus exposure and HLA in healthy donors (dated by TCRdb to about 2017). Study-wide context: According to an earlier analysis of a few hundred of the donors, 150 million to 200 million T cells yielded 95 million to 140 million unique TCR beta sequences and roughly 280 Gb of sequence data. An early release covering roughly 600 HLA-typed donors comprised about 290 gigabases of sequencing data and roughly 86 million unique TCR sequences. Of the 350 to 400 genotyped donors, around 81% fell in the genetic ancestry cluster associated with self-reported Caucasian donors. The study was designed to test whether signatures of past pathogen exposure could be identified by cataloging public T cell receptors. The T cell repertoires of 670 or so subjects were profiled by immunosequencing and related to cytomegalovirus serostatus. A separate validation cohort of approximately 120 different subjects was used in addition to the 666-subject first cohort. The study combined high-throughput TCR immunosequencing, statistical association of individual TCRs with disease status, and machine learning to predict cytomegalovirus infection status. A later analysis re-analyzed previously published TCR beta repertoires from roughly 630 donors and added high-resolution HLA genotyping to study TCR occurrence patterns. Rather than drawing on any new phenotypic data, the later analysis identified candidate immune exposures from TCR beta sequences and the way those sequences occurred across donors. An earlier analysis of around 580 of the donors used high-throughput TCR beta sequencing to judge whether each TCR beta V gene segment behaved as functional or pseudogenic. Donor age, sex, ethnicity and CMV serostatus were compiled alongside the repertoire data. In a later genetic analysis, genome-wide SNP genotypes for about three fifths of the roughly 670 donors were used, and that subset was treated as a discovery cohort. Every repertoire in the discovery cohort had been generated on one and the same sequencing platform. HLA typing covered class I and class II loci at four-digit resolution. Typing coverage varied by locus: roughly 620-640 donors for A, B, C, DRB1 and DQB1; roughly 560 for DQA1; around 610 for DPA1; some 470 for DPB1. About five DR-DQ haplotypes were handled as single units for association and clustering, since linkage in the cohort was strong. Across roughly 420 genotyped donors of the cohort, an average of approximately 220,000 unique TCR beta nucleotide sequences per donor were sequenced, and 15% to 20% of those sequences were non-productive.

Comments on this clone: What antigen it recognizes has not been identified. Per-base qualities were not stored, and no clone one base away is much larger.

The library came from the immunoSEQ multiplex PCR assay. For the multiplex PCR, a mixture combining 60 forward primers for TCR Vbeta segments and 13 reverse primers for TCR Jbeta segments was used. A multiplex PCR assay on genomic DNA amplified the CDR3 region of rearranged TCR beta genes. The Illumina HiSeq System was used to sequence the amplified TCR beta libraries as 87-base-pair reads. The study's own analysis went as follows. Across the 700 or so repertoires, a later analysis counted roughly 77 million unique TCR beta chains, around 10 million of which were shared by at least two donors. Raw reads were error-corrected and collapsed into unique sequences by a nearest-neighbor algorithm in which closely related sequences were merged to remove PCR and sequencing errors. Alignment of CDR3 sequences to IMGT reference sequences was used to assign V, D and J gene segments. Each retained sequence needed at least a six-nucleotide match to both a V gene segment and a J gene segment. A rearrangement counted as productive if the CDR3 had no stop codons and remained in frame with V and J, and every other rearrangement counted as non-productive. Following IMGT convention, CDR3 was defined as the stretch from the second conserved V-encoded cysteine up to the conserved J-encoded phenylalanine. The earlier analysis of roughly 590 of the donors excluded any sequence lacking an unambiguous match to a single V gene segment. An earlier analysis of around 600 of the donors classified V segments as functional when productive rearrangements were above 56.7% and as segregating when the standard deviation between donors was above 5%. A statistical classification framework was built to diagnose cytomegalovirus status from the catalog of TCR beta chain sequences. In a later analysis, TCR nucleotide sequences were compared against IMGT/GENE-DB human TR gene sequences so that V and J genes could be assigned. The TCRdist pipeline was used in a later analysis to assign CDR3 sequences and most-parsimonious VDJ recombination scenarios. A later analysis defined each TCR beta chain by its CDR3 amino acid sequence plus V-gene family, and excluded reads lacking a unique V-gene family. In a later analysis, 450 to 600 highly shared, low-generation-probability nucleotide sequences were removed to address suspected cross-contamination and a sequencing artifact. For each public chain, a later analysis derived a clonal expansion index from normalized ranks of inferred template counts within each repertoire. A later analysis computed generation probabilities with a VDJ recombination model fitted to out-of-frame rearrangements, and checked the results against IGoR. In a later analysis, hypergeometric tests were used to score TCR-TCR, TCR-HLA and TCR-CMV co-occurrence, with a repertoire-size bias correction applied to TCR pairs. In a later analysis, false discovery rates were estimated by permuting HLA or CMV assignments 20 times. In a later analysis, co-occurring TCRs were grouped using DBSCAN, and TCRdist sequence similarity was added for clustering within HLA-allele-positive subsets. Co-occurrence clustering excluded repertoires with fewer than 30,000 or more than 120,000 public chains, plus five with anomalous nucleotide sharing. The clones in this table, taken by TCRdb from immuneACCESS, are in-frame only. Not every clone is retained; where verified, under half of the shortfall comes from an unresolved V gene, and the cause of the rest is unknown. D and trimming were read from the DNA, whereas the V and J calls and clone size are those reported in that table. The sample table lists around 130,000 clones, about 81% of them with a count of one. Together, the top ten hold 2.9% of the sample.

The CDR3 contains 15 residues, cysteine and phenylalanine counted. This entry keeps only the CDR3 DNA: 45 bases, framed from base 1. According to the germline V gene, CDR1 reads SQVTM and CDR2 reads ANQGSEA. Relative to germline, V is missing 3 bases and J is missing 1 base, with 5 bases of the junction outside any gene match. The research as a whole found: In vitro tests confirmed that a few of the cytomegalovirus-associated TCR beta chains recognize cytomegalovirus antigens. Across donors, most TCR sequences were observed very rarely, whereas some public TCRs were present in many individuals. In an earlier analysis of about 600 of the donors, most TCR beta V segments appeared in productive rearrangements about 87% or about 30% of the time, broadly matching IMGT annotations. A further reported finding was that TCR beta sequences accurately predicted the HLA-A and HLA-B alleles for most subjects in the first cohort. In a later analysis, most CMV-associated TCR beta chains were found to appear HLA-restricted, with HLA associations seemingly driven largely by CMV exposure. According to a later genetic analysis, donors in an Asian-associated ancestry cluster had fewer N-insertions in productive TCRs than the approximately 700-donor mean. Linkage disequilibrium might explain the correlated functional status among segregating V segments, but an unknown experimental factor could not be ruled out. The only immune exposure information available for the cohort was CMV serostatus. Only TCR beta chains were sequenced in this cohort, and the absence of alpha or paired-chain data limited detectable features. A later analysis associated about 16,000 TCR beta sequences with specific HLA alleles at a false discovery rate of 0.05. In the study, around 160 TCR beta chains were listed as associated with cytomegalovirus. According to the authors, the approach could potentially be generalized to other disease states and immunological phenotypes. In a later analysis, HLA-associated TCR beta chains were found to be more clonally expanded and to have lower generation probabilities than equally common non-associated chains. Several of the top co-occurrence clusters appeared to be linked to parvovirus B19, influenza, CMV and Epstein-Barr virus, according to a later analysis. Because some donors lacked HLA typing at each locus, the association tests relied only on the typed subset. An association between a missense DCLRE1C variant and V-gene and J-gene trimming of TCR beta chains was found in a later genetic analysis and replicated in an independent cohort. Because counts were too low, around 18 rarely observed V segments, including chromosome 9 orphons, were left out of the earlier analysis of 500 to 650 of the donors. A group of highly shared sequence variants was considered likely to be a technical artifact of the sequencing pipeline. When HLA alleles, especially DR and DQ, strongly co-occurred, attributing TCR associations to individual alleles was difficult. A later analysis found that TCR association rates varied across HLA loci, with DRB1 alleles showing the most associated TCRs and HLA-C alleles the fewest. Because the 87-base-pair reads could not distinguish some IMGT-functional V segments, including TRBV6-2 and TRBV6-3, those segments were excluded. Sequencing depth was assumed to be roughly uniform across donors in the presence/absence analyses, though that assumption may not hold. The classifier was reported to diagnose cytomegalovirus status with high specificity and sensitivity in both the original and validation cohorts.

The cohort comprised 550 to 700 healthy bone marrow donors. All cohort members were sampled while nominally healthy, although unrecorded immune exposures were likely present. The donor tested CMV seropositive and was one of the 289 seropositive cohort members. Every donor gave a peripheral blood sample, and the peripheral blood mononuclear cells from that sample were used for TCR beta sequencing. Genomic DNA was extracted from the blood cell samples with the Qiagen DNeasy Blood Extraction Kit. The sequence joins TRBV29-1 to TRBJ2-4; TRBD1 agrees with 8 junctional bases. The sample consisted of PBMCs. The source is a woman aged 40 to 50 in good health and CMV-seropositive. Here the CDR3 is given as CSVEGQENAKNIQYF. DNA sequence: TGCAGCGTTGAGGGACAGGAGAATGCCAAAAACATTCAGTACTTC.